This T cell receptor beta chain was sequenced in a study of blood T cell repertoires in COVID-19. Study overall: The analysed material was cDNA or gDNA that came from T cells, B-cell-depleted T cells, or PBMCs.

Authors' analysis steps: Amplification with reference gene primers provided the estimates of nucleated cell counts. Only in-frame clones appear in the TCRdb table, and some are missing; sequencing was by immunoSEQ multiplex PCR. V, J and clone size were drawn from that table, and D and trimming were deduced from the DNA. The table shows under 55,000 clones, with under 90% occurring only once. Trimming left V 0 bases short and J 6 bases short, with 7 bases between. The CDR3 loop spans 14 amino acids. CDR1 is SGHNT and CDR2 is YYREEE in the germline V gene (reference sequence). This receptor was taken from a man between 50 and 59 years old with acute or convalescent COVID-19. Input material: peripheral blood. The chain links TRBV5-4 to TRBJ1-6, with D maybe TRBD1 (5 bases). The CDR3 region is CASSLERGNSPLHF. CDR3 nucleotide sequence: TGTGCCAGCAGCTTGGAAAGGGGTAATTCACCCCTCCACTTT.